These 11 T cell receptor beta chains were sequenced from one sample in a study of shared clonotypes between healthy human individuals. TCRdb's copy holds only in-frame clones and misses some; the assay was immunoSEQ multiplex PCR. The sample holds over 1.4 million clones, approximately 96% seen once. Sequencing was done on a sample of naive CD4+ T cells sorted from blood. Stated subset: CD45RA+ positively selected. The receptors were sampled from a man aged 30 to 39 in good health.

This chain uses TRBV9 with TRBJ2-7, with D tentatively TRBD2 (6 bases). V was trimmed by 0 bases and J by 5 bases, leaving 12 bases between them. Per the germline V gene, CDR1 is SGDLS and CDR2 is YYNGEE. The CDR3 length is 14 residues. The chain's CDR3 is CASSVGGGLDEQYF. The CDR3 DNA sequence: TGTGCCAGCAGCGTAGGTGGGGGGTTGGACGAGCAGTACTTC.

The chain joins TRBV6-1 to TRBJ2-4; TRBD1 is a possible D gene (5 bases). The V end lost 1 base, the J end lost 3 bases, and 16 bases lay between the germline ends. The germline gives CDR1 MNHNS, CDR2 SASEGT. The CDR3 length is 17 residues. This CDR3 reads CASSEGQGPLFKNIQYF. Here the CDR3 DNA reads TGTGCCAGCAGTGAAGGGCAGGGTCCCCTCTTCAAAAACATTCAGTACTTC.

The CDR3 protein is CASSLALGGAGNTEAFF. CDR3 DNA: TGTGCCAGCAGCTTGGCCCTCGGGGGCGCGGGGAACACTGAAGCTTTCTTT. The V call is TRBV5-4, the J call TRBJ1-1; weak D call: TRBD1 (6 bases). V was shortened by 0 bases and J by 1 base, with 16 bases between the two germline ends. The CDR3 is 17 amino acids. The germline CDR1 and CDR2 sequences are SGHNT and YYREEE (reference sequence). Full variable domain (rest looked up from reference TRBV5-4 and TRBJ1-1): ETGVTQSPTHLIKTRGQQVTLRCSSQSGHNTVSWYQQALGQGPQFIFQYYREEENGRGNFPPRFSGLQFPNYSSELNVNALELDDSALYLCASSLALGGAGNTEAFFGQGTRLTVV.

As for this clone: Other DNA sequences in the same sample also yield this CDR3. The CDR3: CSASTYEQYF. As DNA, the CDR3 is TGCAGCGCTTCAACCTACGAGCAGTACTTC. The V call is TRBV20-1, the J call TRBJ2-7; D unresolved. This CDR3 has 10 residues. CDR1 DFQATT and CDR2 SNEGSKA come from the germline V gene (reference sequence).

As concerns this clone: Different DNA sequences within this sample yield the same CDR3. V and J are TRBV30 and TRBJ2-3; TRBD2 matches at 12 bases. The length of the CDR3 is 15 residues. The germline V gene has CDR1 GTSNPN and CDR2 SVGIG (reference sequence). V shed 0 bases, J shed 3 bases, and the junction held 1 base outside the gene matches. CDR3 in DNA: TGTGCCTGGAGTGTACTAGCGGGAGGAACAGATACGCAGTATTTT. Amino acid sequence: CAWSVLAGGTDTQYF.

The rearrangement links TRBV5-8 to TRBJ2-1; 12 nucleotides agree with TRBD1. Germline V lookup: CDR1 SGHTS, CDR2 YDEGEE. The CDR3 totals 19 residues. The trim removed 3 bases at V and 7 bases at J, leaving 17 bases unmatched. Written as DNA, the CDR3 is TGTGCCAGCAGCTGGAACCTTAAATTTGGGACAGGGGGCGGTAATGAGCAGTTCTTC. Encoded protein: CASSWNLKFGTGGGNEQFF.

The table lists this clone with a count of one. The chain is built from TRBV18 and TRBJ2-7, with D possibly being TRBD2 (6 bases). This CDR3 contains 16 residues. Germline-derived CDR1 and CDR2 are KGHSH and LQKENI. V lost 3 bases to trimming and J lost 5 bases, with 20 bases between them. As DNA, the CDR3 is TGTGCCAGCTCACCTCTAATGGCGGGAAGACTGGACGAGCAGTACTTC. Its protein product is CASSPLMAGRLDEQYF. Variable domain in full (rest from reference TRBV18 and TRBJ2-7): NAGVMQNPRHLVRRRGQEARLRCSPMKGHSHVYWYRQLPEEGLKFMVYLQKENIIDESGMPKERFSAEFPKEGPSILRIQQVVRGDSAAYFCASSPLMAGRLDEQYFGPGTRLTVT.

To note about this clone: It is unclear where the CDR3 begins or ends on the DNA, so no DNA is shown, and the CDR3 is as TCRdb lists it. This sequence joins TRBV12-1 and TRBJ2-1; TRBD2, the D gene given by the table, was not confirmed from the DNA. TRBV12-1 is listed as a pseudogene. The CDR3 is 16 amino acids long, termini counted. The CDR3 spells CASRCVAGGSYNEQFF.

This chain uses TRBV19 with TRBJ1-2; D not resolved. The V end was cut by 8 bases, the J end by 4 bases, with 20 bases between. The CDR3 spans 15 residues. From germline, CDR1 is LNHDA and CDR2 SQIVND (reference sequence). CDR3 in DNA: TGTGCCAGTGCCCTCGGCCGGAGGATTTCCTATGGCTACACCTTC. Translating it yields CASALGRRISYGYTF. Combining the CDR3 with reference TRBV19 and TRBJ1-2 gives the whole variable domain DGGITQSPKYLFRKEGQNVTLSCEQNLNHDAMYWYRQDPGQGLRLIYYSQIVNDFQKGDIAEGYSVSREKKESFPLTVTSAQKNPTAFYLCASALGRRISYGYTFGSGTRLTVV.

The J gene is TRBJ1-1, the V gene TRBV6-5; D gene uncertain. This CDR3 spans 12 amino acids. V was clipped by 2 bases and J by 1 base, with 2 bases between them. In germline, CDR1 is MNHEY, CDR2 SVGAGI. The CDR3 spells CASSYPNTEAFF. The DNA for the CDR3 is TGTGCCAGCAGTTACCCGAACACTGAAGCTTTCTTT.

This chain links TRBV5-6 with TRBJ2-4; possibly TRBD1 for D (7 bases). CDR1 and CDR2 from the germline V gene are SGHDT and YYEEEE. The CDR3 length is 15 residues. V was pared by 3 bases and J by 6 bases, with 16 bases between. The CDR3 loop is CASSSGGPGANIQYF. The CDR3 nucleotides are TGTGCCAGCAGCTCAGGGGGGCCGGGTGCAAACATTCAGTACTTC.